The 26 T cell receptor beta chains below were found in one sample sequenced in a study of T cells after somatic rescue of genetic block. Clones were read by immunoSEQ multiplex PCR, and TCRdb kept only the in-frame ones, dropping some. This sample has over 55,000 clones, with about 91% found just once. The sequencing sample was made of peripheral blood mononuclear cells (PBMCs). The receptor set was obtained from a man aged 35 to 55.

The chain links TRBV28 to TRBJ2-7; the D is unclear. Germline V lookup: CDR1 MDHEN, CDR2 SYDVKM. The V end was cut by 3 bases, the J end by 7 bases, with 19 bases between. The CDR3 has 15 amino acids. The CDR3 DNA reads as TGTGCCAGCAGTTTGAAGGTCCCGAGCGTGCGAGAGCAGTACTTC. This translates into CASSLKVPSVREQYF.

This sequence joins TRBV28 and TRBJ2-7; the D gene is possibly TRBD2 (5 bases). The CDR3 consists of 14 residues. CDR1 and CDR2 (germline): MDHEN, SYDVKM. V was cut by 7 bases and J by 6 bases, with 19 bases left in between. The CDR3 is CASTRSGILSEQYF. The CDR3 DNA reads TGTGCCAGCACGCGGAGCGGCATTCTATCCGAGCAGTACTTC.

CDR3 sequence (DNA): TGTGCCAGCAGTGTCCTCGCCGGGACCTTAATTTACGAGCAGTACTTC. Its protein is CASSVLAGTLIYEQYF. The chain carries TRBV6-1 and TRBJ2-7; possibly TRBD1 or TRBD2 for D (5 bases each). Germline V CDR1 and CDR2: MNHNS, SASEGT. This CDR3 is 16 amino acids long. V shed 4 bases and J shed 4 bases, with 20 bases lying between them.

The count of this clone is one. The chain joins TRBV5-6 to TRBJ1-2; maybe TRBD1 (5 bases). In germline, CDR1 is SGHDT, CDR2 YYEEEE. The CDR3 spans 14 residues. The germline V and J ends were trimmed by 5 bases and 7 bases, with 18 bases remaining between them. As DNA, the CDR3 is TGTGCCAGCAGACCGAGGGGAAGTGGATTTGGCTACACCTTC. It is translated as CASRPRGSGFGYTF.

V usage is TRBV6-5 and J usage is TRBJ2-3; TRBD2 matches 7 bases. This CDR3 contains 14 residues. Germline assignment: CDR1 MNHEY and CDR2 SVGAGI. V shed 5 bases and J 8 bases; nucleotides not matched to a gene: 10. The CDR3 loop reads CASSRGGRGGTQYF. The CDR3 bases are TGTGCCAGCAGTCGAGGCGGGAGAGGAGGTACGCAGTATTTT.

The DNA for the CDR3 is TGCGCCAGCAGTGAGCTCTACGGGAATCAGCCCCAGCATTTT. This gives the protein CASSELYGNQPQHF. The V and J genes are TRBV10-2 and TRBJ1-5; D ambiguous. Germline V lookup: CDR1 WSHSY, CDR2 SAAADI. The CDR3 contains 14 residues. V was shortened by 2 bases and J by 4 bases, with 9 bases between the two germline ends.

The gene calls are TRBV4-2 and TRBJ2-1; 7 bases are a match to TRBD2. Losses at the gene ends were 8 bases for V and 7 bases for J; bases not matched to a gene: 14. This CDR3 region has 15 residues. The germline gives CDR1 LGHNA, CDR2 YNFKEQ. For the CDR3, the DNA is TGTGCCAGCGGCGGCAGAATGAACGGGGGGAATGAGCAGTTCTTC. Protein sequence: CASGGRMNGGNEQFF.

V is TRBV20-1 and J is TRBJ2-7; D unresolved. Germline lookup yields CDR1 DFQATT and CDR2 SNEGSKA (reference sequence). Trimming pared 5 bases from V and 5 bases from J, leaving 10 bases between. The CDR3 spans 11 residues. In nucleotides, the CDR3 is TGCAGTGCTCCGAACACGAACGAGCAGTACTTC. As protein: CSAPNTNEQYF.

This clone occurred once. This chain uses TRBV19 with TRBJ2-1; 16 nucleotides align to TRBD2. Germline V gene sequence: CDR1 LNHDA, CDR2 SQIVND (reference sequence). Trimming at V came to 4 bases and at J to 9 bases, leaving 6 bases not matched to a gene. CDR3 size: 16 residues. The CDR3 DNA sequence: TGTGCCAGTAGTACGGGACTAGCGGGGGGGCCGGGTGAGCAGTTCTTC. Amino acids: CASSTGLAGGPGEQFF.

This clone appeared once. CDR3 DNA: TGTGCCAGCAGTCTAGGTTTGGGAAACACCATATATTTT. This gives the protein CASSLGLGNTIYF. V usage is TRBV28 and J usage is TRBJ1-3; no reliable D call. Germline V gene sequence: CDR1 MDHEN, CDR2 SYDVKM. This CDR3 is built from 13 residues. V was pared by 5 bases and J by 4 bases, with 9 bases between.

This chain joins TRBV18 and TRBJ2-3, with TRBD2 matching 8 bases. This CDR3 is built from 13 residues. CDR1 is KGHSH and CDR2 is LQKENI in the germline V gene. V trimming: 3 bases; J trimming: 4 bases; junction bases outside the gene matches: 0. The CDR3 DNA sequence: TGTGCCAGCTCACCGCGGGGGGCAGATACGCAGTATTTT. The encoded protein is CASSPRGADTQYF.

CDR3 bases: TGTGCCAGTCCTCTAGCGGGGGGGATTTCCAATGAGCAGTTCTTC. This translates into CASPLAGGISNEQFF. V gene TRBV21-1 combines with J gene TRBJ2-1; the table's D call of TRBD2 was not tested on the DNA. TRBV21-1 is described as a pseudogene. This CDR3 spans 15 amino acids.

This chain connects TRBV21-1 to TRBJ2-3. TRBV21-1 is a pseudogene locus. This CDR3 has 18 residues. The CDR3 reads CASSQRDLYLPSTDTQYF. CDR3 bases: TGTGCCAGCAGCCAACGGGACCTATATCTACCTAGCACAGATACGCAGTATTTT.

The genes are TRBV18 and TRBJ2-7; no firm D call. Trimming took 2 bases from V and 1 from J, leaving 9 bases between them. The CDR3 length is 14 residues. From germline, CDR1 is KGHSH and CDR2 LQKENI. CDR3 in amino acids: CASSPTQPSYEQYF. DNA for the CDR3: TGTGCCAGCTCACCAACTCAGCCTTCCTACGAGCAGTACTTC.

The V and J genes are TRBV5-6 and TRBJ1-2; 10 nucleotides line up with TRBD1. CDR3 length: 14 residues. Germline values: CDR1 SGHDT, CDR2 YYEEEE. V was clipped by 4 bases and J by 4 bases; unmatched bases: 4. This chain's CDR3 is CASSGDRGLYGYTF. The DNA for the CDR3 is TGTGCCAGCAGCGGGGACAGGGGCCTCTATGGCTACACCTTC.

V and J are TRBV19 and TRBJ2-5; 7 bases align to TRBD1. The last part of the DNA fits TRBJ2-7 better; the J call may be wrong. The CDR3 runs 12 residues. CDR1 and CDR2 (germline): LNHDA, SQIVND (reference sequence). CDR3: CASSDRAVEQYF. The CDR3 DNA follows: TGTGCCAGTTCCGACAGGGCAGTCGAGCAGTACTTC.

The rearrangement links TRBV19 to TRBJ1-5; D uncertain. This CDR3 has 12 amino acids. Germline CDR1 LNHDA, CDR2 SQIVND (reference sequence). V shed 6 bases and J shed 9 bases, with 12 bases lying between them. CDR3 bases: TGTGCCAGTAGCAACAGTCCGTTGCCCCAGCATTTT. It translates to CASSNSPLPQHF.

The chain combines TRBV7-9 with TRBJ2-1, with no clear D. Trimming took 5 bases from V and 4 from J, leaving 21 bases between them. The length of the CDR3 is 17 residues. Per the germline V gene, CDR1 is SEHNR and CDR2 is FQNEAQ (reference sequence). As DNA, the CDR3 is TGTGCCAGCAGCCCCGGTCTGGGCACCTTAGGGTACAATGAGCAGTTCTTC. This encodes CASSPGLGTLGYNEQFF.

This CDR3 reads CASRWTGAGNQPQHF. The CDR3 DNA follows: TGTGCCAGCAGGTGGACAGGGGCAGGGAATCAGCCCCAGCATTTT. The chain combines TRBV28 with TRBJ1-5; TRBD1 aligns across 9 bases. V dropped 6 bases and J dropped 4; count of bases not matched to a gene: 7. This CDR3 contains 15 residues. From germline, CDR1 is MDHEN and CDR2 SYDVKM. Full variable domain (missing parts from reference TRBV28 and TRBJ1-5): DVKVTQSSRYLVKRTGEKVFLECVQDMDHENMFWYRQDPGLGLRLIYFSYDVKMKEKGDIPEGYSVSREKKERFSLILESASTNQTSMYLCASRWTGAGNQPQHFGDGTRLSIL.

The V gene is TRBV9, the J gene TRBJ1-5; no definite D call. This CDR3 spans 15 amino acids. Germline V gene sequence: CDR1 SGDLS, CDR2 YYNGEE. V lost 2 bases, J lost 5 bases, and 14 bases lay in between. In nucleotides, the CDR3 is TGTGCCAGCAGCGTTGACGGATCAAGGTATCAGCCCCAGCATTTT. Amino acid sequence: CASSVDGSRYQPQHF.

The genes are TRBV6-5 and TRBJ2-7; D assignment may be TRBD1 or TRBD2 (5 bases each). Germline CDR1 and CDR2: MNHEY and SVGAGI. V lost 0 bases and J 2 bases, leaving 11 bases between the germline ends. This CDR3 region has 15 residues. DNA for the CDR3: TGTGCCAGCAGTTACTCAGGCTGGGGGACCTACGAGCAGTACTTC. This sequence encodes CASSYSGWGTYEQYF.

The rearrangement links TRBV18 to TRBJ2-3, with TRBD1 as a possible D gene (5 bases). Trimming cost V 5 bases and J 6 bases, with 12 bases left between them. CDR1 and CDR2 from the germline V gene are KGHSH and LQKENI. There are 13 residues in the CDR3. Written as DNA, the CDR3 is TGTGCCAGCTCATCCCAGGGCAGGGATACGCAGTATTTT. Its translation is CASSSQGRDTQYF.

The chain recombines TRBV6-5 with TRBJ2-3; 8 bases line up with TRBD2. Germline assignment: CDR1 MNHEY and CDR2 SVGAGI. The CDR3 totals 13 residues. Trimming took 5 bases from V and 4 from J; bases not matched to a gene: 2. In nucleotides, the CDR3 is TGTGCCAGCAGTGGACTAGCTGCAGATACGCAGTATTTT. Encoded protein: CASSGLAADTQYF.

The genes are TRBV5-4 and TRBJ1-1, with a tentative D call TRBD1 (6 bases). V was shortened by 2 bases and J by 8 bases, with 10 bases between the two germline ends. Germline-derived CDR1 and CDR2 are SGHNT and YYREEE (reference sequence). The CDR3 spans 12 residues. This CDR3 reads CASSFGQGEAFF. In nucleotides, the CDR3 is TGTGCCAGCAGCTTCGGCCAGGGGGAAGCTTTCTTT.

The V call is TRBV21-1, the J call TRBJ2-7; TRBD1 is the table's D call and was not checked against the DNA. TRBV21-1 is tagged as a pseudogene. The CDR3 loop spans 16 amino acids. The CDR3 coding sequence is TGTGCCAGCAGCAATGACAGGGAGCAATACTCCTACGAGCAGTACTTC. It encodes CASSNDREQYSYEQYF.

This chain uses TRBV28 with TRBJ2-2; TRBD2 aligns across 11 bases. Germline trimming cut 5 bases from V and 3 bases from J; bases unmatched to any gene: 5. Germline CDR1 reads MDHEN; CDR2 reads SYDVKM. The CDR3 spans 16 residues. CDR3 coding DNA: TGTGCCAGCAGTAAGACTAGCGGGACTTACACCGGGGAGCTGTTTTTT. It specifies CASSKTSGTYTGELFF. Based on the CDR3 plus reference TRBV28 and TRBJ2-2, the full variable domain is DVKVTQSSRYLVKRTGEKVFLECVQDMDHENMFWYRQDPGLGLRLIYFSYDVKMKEKGDIPEGYSVSREKKERFSLILESASTNQTSMYLCASSKTSGTYTGELFFGEGSRLTVL.